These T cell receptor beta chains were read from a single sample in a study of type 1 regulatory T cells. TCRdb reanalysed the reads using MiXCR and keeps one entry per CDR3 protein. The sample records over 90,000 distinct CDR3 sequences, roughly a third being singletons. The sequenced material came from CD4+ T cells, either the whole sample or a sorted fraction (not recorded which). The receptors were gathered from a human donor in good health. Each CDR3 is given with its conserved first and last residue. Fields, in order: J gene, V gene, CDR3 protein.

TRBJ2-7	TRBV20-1	CSASGTAYEQYF
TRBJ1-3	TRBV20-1	CSARDDGSGNTIYF
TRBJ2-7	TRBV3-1	CASSPDVNYEQYF
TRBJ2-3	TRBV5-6	CASSVGRGHTDTQYF
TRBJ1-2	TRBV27	CASTGGGKNNYGYTF
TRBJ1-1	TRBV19	CASSLLPGGLGTEAFF
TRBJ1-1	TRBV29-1	CSVGQGTQNTEAFF
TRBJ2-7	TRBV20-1	CSASEPGQGGYEQYF
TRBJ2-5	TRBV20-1	CSARDLRVQETQYF
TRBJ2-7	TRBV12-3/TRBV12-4	CASRSGTGAYEQYF
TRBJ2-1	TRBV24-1	CATSDPVDTYNEQFF
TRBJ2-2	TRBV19	CASHLGVTTGELFF
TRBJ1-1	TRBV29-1	CSVSTGMNTEAFF
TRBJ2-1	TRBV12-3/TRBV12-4	CASSSLDSGSNEQFF
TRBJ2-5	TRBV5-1	CASSLGQQETQYF